This T cell receptor (beta chain) came from a study of T cells in Graves' hyperthyroidism and ophthalmopathy. Using around 10 ml of fresh peripheral blood, PBMCs were prepared. This clonotype appeared many times. Antigen specificity is unknown. RNA transcripts were the template for amplifying TCR beta CDR3 regions. A first-round RT-PCR of the TCR CDR3 used the HTBI primer set. TCRdb reprocessed the multiplex PCR reads via MiXCR and lists one record per CDR3 protein. The sample comprises fewer than 500,000 distinct CDR3 sequences, more than 14% of which are singletons, and about 18% rests with the top ten. The CDR3 sequence is 12 residues long. The germline CDR1 and CDR2 sequences are SGHRS and YFSETQ. V lost 0 bases and J lost 8, with 8 bases in between. Broader study findings: Blood also showed most of the thyroid clonotypes that were expanded above 0.001.

The source is a woman aged 30 to 39 with Graves' ophthalmopathy. Material for sequencing was blood. The rearrangement uses TRBV5-1 and TRBJ1-2; D not resolved. The CDR3 DNA is TGCGCCAGCAGCTTGGAACCGGAAGGCTACACCTTC. Translation gives CASSLEPEGYTF.